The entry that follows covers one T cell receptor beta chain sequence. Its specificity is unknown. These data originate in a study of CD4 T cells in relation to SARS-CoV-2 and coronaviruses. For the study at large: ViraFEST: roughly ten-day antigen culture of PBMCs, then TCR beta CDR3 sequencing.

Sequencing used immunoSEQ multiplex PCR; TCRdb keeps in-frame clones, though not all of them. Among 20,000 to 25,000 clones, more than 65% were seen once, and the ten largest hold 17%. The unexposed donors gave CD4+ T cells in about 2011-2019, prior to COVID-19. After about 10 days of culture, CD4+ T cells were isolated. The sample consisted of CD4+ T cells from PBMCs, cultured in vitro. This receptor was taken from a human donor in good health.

CDR3 DNA: TGTGCCAGCAGCCAGAACCAACAGGGAATTTGGGCCACTGAAGCTTTCTTT. Amino acid sequence: CASSQNQQGIWATEAFF. The genes are TRBV11-2 and TRBJ1-1; TRBD1 is a possible D gene (6 bases). CDR1 is SGHAT, CDR2 FQNNGV, per germline. The CDR3 has 17 residues. V lost 5 bases and J lost 4, with 23 bases in between.